The clone carrying this TCR beta chain was observed a handful of times. Trimming cost V 10 bases and J 6 bases, with 13 bases left between them. CDR3 length equals 13 residues. Germline V lookup: CDR1 LGHNT, CDR2 FRNRAP. TRB rearrangements spanning V, D and J were amplified using mixed TRB-A/B primers. TCRdb re-called the multiplex PCR reads through MiXCR, storing one row per CDR3 protein. The repertoire includes under 15,000 distinct CDR3 sequences, 21% of them detected once, and over 5.5% sits in the top ten. The sample comes from a study of T cell repertoires in aging, cancer and after chemotherapy. Looking at the study overall: Over several months to years, re-sampled healthy donor repertoires clearly shared clones.

The template was genomic DNA from peripheral blood, not RNA. The TCR comes from a human donor in good health. This rearrangement joins TRBV12-5 to TRBJ1-6; TRBD1 is a possible D gene (5 bases). The specimen was blood. The CDR3 sequence: CATCRGTNSPLHF. The CDR3 nucleotides read TGTGCTACGTGCCGGGGGACTAATTCACCCCTCCACTTT. The full variable domain, its missing parts supplied by reference TRBV12-5 and TRBJ1-6, is DARVTQTPRHKVTEMGQEVTMRCQPILGHNTVFWYRQTMMQGLELLAYFRNRAPLDDSGMPKDRFSAEMPDATLATLKIQPSEPRDSAVYFCATCRGTNSPLHFGNGTRLTVT.